Following are 4 T cell receptor beta chains from one sample sequenced in a study of blood T cell repertoires in COVID-19 (dated by TCRdb to about 2020). Libraries were constructed by the immunoSEQ multiplex PCR assay. The table was pulled from immuneACCESS by TCRdb, which kept in-frame rearrangements only. Such tables lose some clones; where checked, under half of the loss comes from unresolved V genes, and the rest has no known cause. For this sample there are about 190,000 clones; 65% to 85% appear just once. Of the sample, over 5% falls within the top ten clones. The sequenced material came from peripheral blood. Source of these receptors: a woman in her twenties or thirties with acute or convalescent COVID-19.

The rearrangement joins TRBV9 to TRBJ2-3; 12 bases align to TRBD1. After removal of 0 bases from V and 4 bases from J, the junction contained 9 bases not matched to a gene. CDR1 SGDLS and CDR2 YYNGEE come from the germline V gene. The CDR3 sequence is 18 residues long. The CDR3 DNA reads TGTGCCAGCAGCGTAGATGCCCCGGGACAGGGGGCCTCAGATACGCAGTATTTT. Residues: CASSVDAPGQGASDTQYF.

This clone was picked up a small number of times. The chain is built from TRBV28 and TRBJ2-7, with D possibly TRBD1 on 7 matching bases. The V and J ends lost 7 bases and 4 bases respectively, with 20 bases between them. In germline, CDR1 is MDHEN, CDR2 SYDVKM. The CDR3 has 15 residues. The DNA for the CDR3 is TGTGCCAGCACCAACCCGGGGGCAGGGGGGTACGAGCAGTACTTC. Translating it yields CASTNPGAGGYEQYF.

This clone was found many times. This chain links TRBV5-1 with TRBJ2-1; tentative D call: TRBD1 (6 bases). CDR1 is SGHRS, CDR2 YFSETQ, per germline. V lost 0 bases to trimming and J lost 3 bases, with 7 bases between them. This CDR3 contains 14 residues. The CDR3 nucleotides are TGCGCCAGCAGCTTGGAGGGACACTACAATGAGCAGTTCTTC. Translation: CASSLEGHYNEQFF.

This clone was detected once. The CDR3 DNA reads TGTGCCAGTACCGAGGGGACAGCGATTTCACCCCTCCACTTT. Translating gives CASTEGTAISPLHF. J is TRBJ1-6 and V is TRBV6-5, with TRBD1 identical over 7 bases. This CDR3 has 14 residues. J was trimmed by 9 bases and V by 9 bases; bases with no gene match: 11. Germline V gene lookup returns CDR1 MNHEY and CDR2 SVGAGI.